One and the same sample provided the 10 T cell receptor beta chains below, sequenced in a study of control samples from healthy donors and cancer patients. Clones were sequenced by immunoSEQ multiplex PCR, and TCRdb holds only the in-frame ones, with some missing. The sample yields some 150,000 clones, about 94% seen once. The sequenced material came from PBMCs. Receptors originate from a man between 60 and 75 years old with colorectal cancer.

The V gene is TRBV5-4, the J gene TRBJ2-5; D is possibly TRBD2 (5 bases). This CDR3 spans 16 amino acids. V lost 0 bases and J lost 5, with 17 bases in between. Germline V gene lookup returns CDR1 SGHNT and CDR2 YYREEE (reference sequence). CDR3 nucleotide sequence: TGTGCCAGCAGCTTGGGGTTCAGCCCGGGGTGGGAGACCCAGTACTTC. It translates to CASSLGFSPGWETQYF.

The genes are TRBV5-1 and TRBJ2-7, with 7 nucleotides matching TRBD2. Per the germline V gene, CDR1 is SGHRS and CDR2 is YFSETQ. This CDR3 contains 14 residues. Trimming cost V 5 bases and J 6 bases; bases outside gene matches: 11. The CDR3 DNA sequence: TGCGCCAGCAGTACCGGACTAGAAAGAAGCGAGCAGTACTTC. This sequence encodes CASSTGLERSEQYF.

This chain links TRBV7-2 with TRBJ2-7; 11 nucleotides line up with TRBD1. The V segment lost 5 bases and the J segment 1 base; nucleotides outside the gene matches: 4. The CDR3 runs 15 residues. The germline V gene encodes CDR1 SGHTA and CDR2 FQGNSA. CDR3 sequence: CASSRGQGGSYEQYF. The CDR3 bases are TGTGCCAGCAGCCGGGGACAGGGGGGTTCCTACGAGCAGTACTTC.

The CDR3 loop is CASSLQADSVDEQFF. Here the CDR3 DNA reads TGTGCCAGCAGCTTACAGGCCGATTCGGTGGATGAGCAGTTCTTC. The V call is TRBV7-2, the J call TRBJ2-1, with D unresolved. V lost 2 bases, J lost 8 bases, and 16 bases lay in between. CDR1 SGHTA and CDR2 FQGNSA come from the germline V gene. This CDR3 spans 15 amino acids.

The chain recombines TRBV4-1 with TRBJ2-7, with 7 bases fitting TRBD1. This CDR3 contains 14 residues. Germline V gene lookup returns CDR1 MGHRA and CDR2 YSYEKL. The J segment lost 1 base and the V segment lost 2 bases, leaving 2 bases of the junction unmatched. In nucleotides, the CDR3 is TGCGCCAGCAGCCAAACAGGGGCGTCCTACGAGCAGTACTTC. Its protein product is CASSQTGASYEQYF.

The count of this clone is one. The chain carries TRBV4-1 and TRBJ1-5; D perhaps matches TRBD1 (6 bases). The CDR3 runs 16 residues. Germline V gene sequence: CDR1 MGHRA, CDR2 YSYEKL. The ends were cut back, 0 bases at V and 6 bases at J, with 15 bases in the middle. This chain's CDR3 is CASSQDLMGAGQPQHF. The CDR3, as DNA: TGCGCCAGCAGCCAAGACCTTATGGGGGCAGGTCAGCCCCAGCATTTT.

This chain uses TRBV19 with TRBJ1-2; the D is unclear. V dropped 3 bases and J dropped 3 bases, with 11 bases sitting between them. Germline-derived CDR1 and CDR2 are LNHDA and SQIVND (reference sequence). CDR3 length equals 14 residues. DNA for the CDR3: TGTGCCAGTAGTATCCAGGTCCAAGACTATGGCTACACCTTC. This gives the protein CASSIQVQDYGYTF. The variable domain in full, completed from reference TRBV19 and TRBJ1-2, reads DGGITQSPKYLFRKEGQNVTLSCEQNLNHDAMYWYRQDPGQGLRLIYYSQIVNDFQKGDIAEGYSVSREKKESFPLTVTSAQKNPTAFYLCASSIQVQDYGYTFGSGTRLTVV.

The CDR3 loop is CASSQKRGKSNYGYTF. The CDR3 DNA is TGTGCCAGCAGCCAAAAAAGGGGGAAATCTAACTATGGCTACACCTTC. V and J are TRBV14 and TRBJ1-2; D possibly corresponds to TRBD1 (6 bases). Germline V gene data show CDR1 as SGHDN and CDR2 as FVKESK. This CDR3 spans 16 amino acids. The V and J ends lost 2 bases and 0 bases respectively, with 13 bases between them.

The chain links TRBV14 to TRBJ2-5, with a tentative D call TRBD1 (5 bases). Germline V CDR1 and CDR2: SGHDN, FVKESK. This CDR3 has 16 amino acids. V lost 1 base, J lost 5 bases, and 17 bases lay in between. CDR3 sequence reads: CASSQGSRAKWETQYF. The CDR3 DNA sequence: TGTGCCAGCAGCCAAGGTTCCAGGGCAAAGTGGGAGACCCAGTACTTC.

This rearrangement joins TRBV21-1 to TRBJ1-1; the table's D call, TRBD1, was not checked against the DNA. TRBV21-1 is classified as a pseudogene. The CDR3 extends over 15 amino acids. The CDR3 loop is CASSKDQGQNTEAFF. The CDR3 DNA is TGTGCCAGCAGCAAAGATCAGGGTCAGAACACTGAAGCTTTCTTT.